These 27 T cell receptor beta chains were all obtained from the same sample, sequenced in a study of vaccination effects on CD4 cells after COVID-19. Only in-frame clones appear in the TCRdb table, and some are missing; sequencing was by immunoSEQ multiplex PCR. This table holds tens of thousands of clones, approximately 73% found once. Their antigens remain unidentified. Peptide-pool stimulation followed by sequencing identified expanded antigen-specific CD4+ clonotypes in the ViraFEST assay. The authors isolated CD4+ T cells after around 10 days of culture. The participants, recipients of two vaccine doses, got either BNT162b2 or mRNA-1273. The sequenced sample was CD4+ T cells from PBMCs cultured with HCoV-229E spike peptides, obtained after COVID-19 vaccination. These receptors were collected from a human donor who received a COVID-19 vaccine.

V and J are TRBV13 and TRBJ2-5; D unresolved. The CDR3 is made up of 15 amino acids. V was clipped by 5 bases and J by 1 base, with 14 bases between them. The germline gives CDR1 PRHDT, CDR2 FYEKMQ (reference sequence). CDR3 protein: CASSGAGRLQETQYF. Written as DNA, the CDR3 is TGTGCCAGCAGCGGTGCAGGCCGCCTCCAAGAGACCCAGTACTTC.

The chain recombines TRBV12-5 with TRBJ1-1, with D unresolved. The germline gives CDR1 LGHNT, CDR2 FRNRAP. Trimming shortened V by 6 bases and J by 3 bases, and 5 bases separated the two germline ends. This CDR3 is built from 11 residues. The CDR3 spells CASGRDTEAFF. The CDR3 nucleotides are TGTGCTAGTGGAAGAGACACTGAAGCTTTCTTT.

The chain is built from TRBV3-1 (or the pseudogene TRBV3-2) and TRBJ1-2; D is ambiguous. The CDR3 consists of 15 residues. V was cut by 0 bases and J by 4 bases, with 12 bases left in between. Germline CDR1 LGHDT, CDR2 YNNKEL (reference sequence). The CDR3 nucleotides are TGTGCCAGCAGCCAAGATAGGCGGCAGATCTATGGCTACACCTTC. Encoded protein: CASSQDRRQIYGYTF.

This sequence joins TRBV6-5 and TRBJ1-6, with D possibly matching TRBD1 (6 bases). Trimming shortened V by 6 bases and J by 11 bases, and 14 bases separated the two germline ends. Looked up from germline, CDR1 is MNHEY and CDR2 is SVGAGI. The CDR3 has 13 amino acids. The CDR3 DNA sequence: TGTGCCAGCAGCCAGGGGTCCCTGACACCCCTCCACTTT. Amino acids: CASSQGSLTPLHF.

V is TRBV18 and J is TRBJ2-7, with D unresolved. The V end was cut by 2 bases, the J end by 4 bases, with 12 bases between. CDR1 KGHSH and CDR2 LQKENI come from the germline V gene. The CDR3 extends over 14 amino acids. The CDR3 region has the DNA TGTGCCAGCTCACCAGACGGCGGCAGTTACGAGCAGTACGTC. This codes for CASSPDGGSYEQYV.

As to this clone: The sample has other DNA sequences that encode this CDR3 too. This chain uses TRBV9 with TRBJ2-6; a weak D match, TRBD2 (5 bases). Trimming removed 0 bases at V and 1 base at J, with 5 bases between. Germline CDR1 SGDLS, CDR2 YYNGEE. This CDR3 region has 15 residues. Here the CDR3 reads CASSVGGSGANVLTF. Here the CDR3 DNA reads TGTGCCAGCAGCGTAGGAGGGTCTGGGGCCAACGTCCTGACTTTC.

The sample holds a few counts of this clone. The V gene is TRBV7-2, the J gene TRBJ2-2, with 8 bases aligning to TRBD1. Germline lookup yields CDR1 SGHTA and CDR2 FQGNSA. This CDR3 is built from 15 residues. V shed 5 bases, J shed 5 bases, and the junction held 7 bases outside the gene matches. The CDR3 DNA reads TGTGCCAGCAGCATGGGACAGGTCTGGACCGGGGAGCTGTTTTTT. Translated, it gives CASSMGQVWTGELFF.

This chain uses TRBV29-1 with TRBJ1-3, with TRBD1 identical over 8 bases. Germline lookup yields CDR1 SQVTM and CDR2 ANQGSEA. This CDR3 region has 17 residues. This CDR3 is CGAHTGGRGHSGNTIYF. The CDR3 nucleotides are TGCGGGGCCCATACAGGGGGTAGAGGTCACTCTGGAAACACCATATATTTT.

The chain recombines TRBV6-2 or TRBV6-3 with TRBJ1-5, with TRBD1 matching over 8 bases. V lost 2 bases to trimming and J lost 2 bases; unmatched junction nucleotides: 2. This CDR3 is 15 amino acids long. Germline V gene lookup returns CDR1 MNHEY and CDR2 SVGEGT. The CDR3 region is CASSYAGGGNQPQHF. As DNA, the CDR3 is TGTGCCAGCAGTTACGCAGGGGGCGGCAATCAGCCCCAGCATTTT.

V and J are TRBV19 and TRBJ2-3; 10 bases are shared with TRBD2. CDR3 length: 16 residues. Germline values: CDR1 LNHDA, CDR2 SQIVND (reference sequence). The trim removed 5 bases at V and 4 bases at J, leaving 9 bases unmatched. In DNA, the CDR3 is TGTGCCAGTAGTCGACAGTCTAGCGGGGGCTCAGATACGCAGTATTTT. Amino acid sequence: CASSRQSSGGSDTQYF. Full variable domain (outside the CDR3, taken from reference TRBV19 and TRBJ2-3): DGGITQSPKYLFRKEGQNVTLSCEQNLNHDAMYWYRQDPGQGLRLIYYSQIVNDFQKGDIAEGYSVSREKKESFPLTVTSAQKNPTAFYLCASSRQSSGGSDTQYFGPGTRLTVL.

The chain links TRBV29-1 to TRBJ1-3, with 9 nucleotides matching TRBD1. This CDR3 has 15 residues. Looked up from germline, CDR1 is SQVTM and CDR2 is ANQGSEA. V gave up 6 bases and J gave up 9 bases; unmatched junction bases: 15. The CDR3 DNA sequence: TGCAGCGTGAGGGGGGGGGACAGGGACGTGGGCACCATATATTTT. It encodes CSVRGGDRDVGTIYF.

This clone appeared a single time. The chain employs TRBV28 and TRBJ1-5; D perhaps matches TRBD1 (5 bases). From germline, CDR1 is MDHEN and CDR2 SYDVKM. The CDR3 loop spans 16 amino acids. V was shortened by 6 bases and J by 0 bases, with 15 bases between the two germline ends. The DNA of the CDR3 is TGTGCCAGCAGACCTACTGGGGGTGGTAGCAATCAGCCCCAGCATTTT. Its protein is CASRPTGGGSNQPQHF.

The V and J genes are TRBV2 and TRBJ2-5; a possible D gene is TRBD2 (6 bases). The CDR3 sequence is 13 residues long. The germline V gene has CDR1 SNHLY and CDR2 FYNNEI. Deletions cut 6 bases from V and 0 bases from J, with 8 bases between. For the CDR3, the DNA is TGTGCCAGCAGGCGGGACTACCAAGAGACCCAGTACTTC. Amino acid sequence: CASRRDYQETQYF.

This clone was counted only a few times. V usage is TRBV6-5 and J usage is TRBJ2-2; weak D call: TRBD1 (6 bases). Trimming pared 11 bases from V and 2 bases from J, leaving 9 bases between. The CDR3 runs 12 residues. Germline V gene lookup returns CDR1 MNHEY and CDR2 SVGAGI. CDR3 region: CASDRNTGELFF. The CDR3 coding sequence is TGTGCCTCGGACAGAAACACCGGGGAGCTGTTTTTT.

This chain joins TRBV6-6 and TRBJ1-1; D is possibly TRBD1 (5 bases). This CDR3 spans 12 amino acids. The V and J ends lost 4 bases and 8 bases respectively, with 11 bases between them. Germline CDR1 is MNHNY and CDR2 is SVGAGI (reference sequence). CDR3 in amino acids: CASSFRAAEAFF. The CDR3 DNA reads TGTGCCAGCAGTTTCAGGGCTGCGGAAGCTTTCTTT.

This CDR3 reads CASSPTGGRGNFSDTQYF. CDR3 DNA sequence: TGTGCCAGCAGCCCGACGGGGGGGCGGGGGAATTTTTCAGATACGCAGTATTTT. The rearrangement links TRBV7-3 to TRBJ2-3; 8 nucleotides agree with TRBD2. Germline V gene data show CDR1 as SGHTA and CDR2 as FQGTGA. The length of the CDR3 is 18 residues. V shed 5 bases, J shed 4 bases, and the junction held 17 bases outside the gene matches. The full variable domain, with the rest looked up from reference TRBV7-3 and TRBJ2-3, is GAGVSQTPSNKVTEKGKYVELRCDPISGHTALYWYRQSLGQGPEFLIYFQGTGAADDSGLPNDRFFAVRPEGSVSTLKIQRTERGDSAVYLCASSPTGGRGNFSDTQYFGPGTRLTVL.

This clone was detected once. The chain joins TRBV15 to TRBJ2-5, with D hard to call. Trimming left V 3 bases short and J 2 bases short, with 10 bases between. This CDR3 has 14 amino acids. Germline CDR1 reads LNHNV; CDR2 reads YYDKDF (reference sequence). The CDR3 bases are TGTGCCACCAGCAGGACTGCACCGCAAGAGACCCAGTACTTC. Protein: CATSRTAPQETQYF. Combining the CDR3 with reference TRBV15 and TRBJ2-5 gives the whole variable domain DAMVIQNPRYQVTQFGKPVTLSCSQTLNHNVMYWYQQKSSQAPKLLFHYYDKDFNNEADTPDNFQSRRPNTSFCFLDIRSPGLGDTAMYLCATSRTAPQETQYFGPGTRLLVL.

The table lists this clone with a count of one. The V and J genes are TRBV6-5 and TRBJ1-5, with D unresolved. Germline CDR1 reads MNHEY; CDR2 reads SVGAGI. The CDR3 is made up of 15 amino acids. Trimming pared 4 bases from V and 5 bases from J, leaving 15 bases between. The CDR3 protein is CASSSQFREDQPQHF. The CDR3 nucleotides are TGTGCCAGCAGTTCACAGTTTCGGGAGGATCAGCCCCAGCATTTT.

The chain uses TRBV2 and TRBJ1-4, with D possibly TRBD1 on 5 matching bases. The V end lost 6 bases, the J end lost 8 bases, and 16 bases lay between the germline ends. This CDR3 spans 14 amino acids. CDR1 SNHLY and CDR2 FYNNEI come from the germline V gene. CDR3 protein: CASRNRGGVEKLFF. The CDR3, as DNA: TGTGCCAGCAGGAACAGAGGAGGGGTGGAAAAACTGTTTTTT.

The CDR3 here is CASSSRDRLLMGNQPQHF. CDR3 sequence (DNA): TGTGCCAGTAGTTCCCGGGACAGGCTTTTGATGGGCAATCAGCCCCAGCATTTT. This sequence joins TRBV19 and TRBJ1-5; 8 bases are shared with TRBD1. This CDR3 has 18 amino acids. J lost 2 bases, V lost 5 bases, and 14 bases had no gene match. Germline CDR1 is LNHDA and CDR2 is SQIVND (reference sequence).

The chain uses TRBV5-5 and TRBJ2-7; D remains ambiguous. This CDR3 is built from 15 residues. V was cut by 0 bases and J by 4 bases, with 14 bases left in between. CDR1 is SGHKS and CDR2 is YYEKEE in the germline V gene (reference sequence). CDR3 sequence reads: CASSLVAGPVYEQYV. CDR3 DNA: TGTGCCAGCAGCTTGGTCGCAGGCCCCGTTTACGAGCAGTACGTC.

The chain combines TRBV6-5 with TRBJ1-6; D is possibly TRBD1 (6 bases). Germline CDR1 reads MNHEY; CDR2 reads SVGAGI. The CDR3 is made up of 16 amino acids. Trimming took off 0 bases at V and 3 bases at J, with 9 bases between the two ends. The CDR3 DNA reads as TGTGCCAGCAGTTACTCAGGGGGTTACTATAATTCACCCCTCCACTTT. It translates to CASSYSGGYYNSPLHF.

J is TRBJ1-5 and V is TRBV2; 10 nucleotides line up with TRBD1. The trim removed 5 bases at V and 5 bases at J, leaving 3 bases unmatched. This CDR3 has 14 amino acids. The germline gives CDR1 SNHLY, CDR2 FYNNEI. CDR3: CASSRTGGDQPQHF. The CDR3 bases are TGTGCCAGCAGTAGGACAGGGGGGGATCAGCCCCAGCATTTT.

CDR3 loop: CASSLSGDYGYTF. The CDR3 region has the DNA TGCGCCAGCAGCTTATCCGGGGACTATGGCTACACCTTC. This chain connects TRBV5-1 to TRBJ1-2; D uncertain. Trimming pared 2 bases from V and 3 bases from J, leaving 8 bases between. Germline V CDR1 and CDR2: SGHRS, YFSETQ. CDR3 length: 13 residues.

This clone has only a few counts. This chain links TRBV2 with TRBJ1-1, with D hard to call. V was pared by 6 bases and J by 0 bases, with 14 bases between. From germline, CDR1 is SNHLY and CDR2 FYNNEI. The CDR3 loop spans 15 amino acids. As DNA, the CDR3 is TGTGCCAGCAGCCCAAACGAGCTAATGAACACTGAAGCTTTCTTT. This codes for CASSPNELMNTEAFF.

The rearrangement uses TRBV14 and TRBJ2-7; weak D call: TRBD2 (6 bases). Germline V CDR1 and CDR2: SGHDN, FVKESK. The CDR3 runs to 11 residues. V was clipped by 8 bases and J by 7 bases, with 12 bases between them. The CDR3: CASDGGREQYV. Here the CDR3 DNA reads TGTGCCAGCGATGGGGGGAGGGAGCAGTACGTC.

This clone was picked up a small number of times. The J gene is TRBJ2-7, the V gene TRBV28; tentatively, D is TRBD1 (7 bases). Germline loops: CDR1 MDHEN, CDR2 SYDVKM. The CDR3 contains 13 residues. Trimming removed 3 bases at V and 7 bases at J, with 13 bases between. The CDR3 sequence is CASSLEGAREQYV. CDR3 nucleotides: TGTGCCAGCAGTTTGGAGGGGGCGAGGGAGCAGTACGTC.